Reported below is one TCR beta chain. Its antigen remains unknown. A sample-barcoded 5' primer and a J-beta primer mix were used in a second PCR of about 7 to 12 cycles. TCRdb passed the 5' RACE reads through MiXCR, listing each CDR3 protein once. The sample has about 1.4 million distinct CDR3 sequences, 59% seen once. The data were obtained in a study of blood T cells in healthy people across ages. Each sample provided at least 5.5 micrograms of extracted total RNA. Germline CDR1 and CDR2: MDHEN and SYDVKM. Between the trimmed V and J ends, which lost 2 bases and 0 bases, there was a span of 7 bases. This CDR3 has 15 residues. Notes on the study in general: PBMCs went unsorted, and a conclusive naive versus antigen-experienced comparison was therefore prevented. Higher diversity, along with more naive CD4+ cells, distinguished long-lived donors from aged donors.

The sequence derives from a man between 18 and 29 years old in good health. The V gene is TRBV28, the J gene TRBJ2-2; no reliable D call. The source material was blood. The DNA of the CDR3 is TGTGCCAGCAGTTTAGAATATCCGAACACCGGGGAGCTGTTTTTT. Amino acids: CASSLEYPNTGELFF.